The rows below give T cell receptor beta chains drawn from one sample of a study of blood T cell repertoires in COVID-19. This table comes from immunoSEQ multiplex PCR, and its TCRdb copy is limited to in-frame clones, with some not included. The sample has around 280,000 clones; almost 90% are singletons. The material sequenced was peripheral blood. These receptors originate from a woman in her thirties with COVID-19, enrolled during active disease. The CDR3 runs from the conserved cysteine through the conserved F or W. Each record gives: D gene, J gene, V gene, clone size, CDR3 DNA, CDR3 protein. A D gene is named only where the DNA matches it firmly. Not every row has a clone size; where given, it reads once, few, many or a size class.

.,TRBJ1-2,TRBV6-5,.,TGTGCCAGCACGTCCTTGCTCCGGGGGGCGTTTGGCTACACCTTC,CASTSLLRGAFGYTF
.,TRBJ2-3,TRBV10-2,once,TGCGCCAGCAGTGGGATGGGCCCCCCAGATACGCAGTATTTT,CASSGMGPPDTQYF
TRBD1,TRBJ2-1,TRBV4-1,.,TGCGCCAGCAGCCAAGGGGACAGGGTTCACAATGAGCAGTTCTTC,CASSQGDRVHNEQFF
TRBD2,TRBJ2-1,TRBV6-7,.,TGTGCCAGCAGTGAAGGGACTAGCGGAAATGAGCAGTTCTTC,CASSEGTSGNEQFF
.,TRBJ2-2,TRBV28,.,TGTGCCAGCAGTTTCGACATCGGGGGGACAGGAAACACCGGGGAGCTGTTTTTT,CASSFDIGGTGNTGELFF
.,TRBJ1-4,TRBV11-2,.,TGTGCCAGCAGCTTAGACAGGGGTTGGAATGAAAAACTGTTTTTT,CASSLDRGWNEKLFF
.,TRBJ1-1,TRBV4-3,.,TGCGCCAGCAGCCAAGAAGGGGCTAACACTGAAGCTTTCTTT,CASSQEGANTEAFF
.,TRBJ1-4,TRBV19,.,TGTGCCAGTAGGGTCAGGGCGGCTAATGAAAAACTGTTTTTT,CASRVRAANEKLFF
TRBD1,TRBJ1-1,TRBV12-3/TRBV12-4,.,TGTGCCAGCAGAGGACAGGGGAGGACTGAAGCTTTCTTT,CASRGQGRTEAFF
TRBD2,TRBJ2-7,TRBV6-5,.,TGTGCCAGCAGTTACCCCGGGGGGGGAGACGAGCAGTACTTC,CASSYPGGGDEQYF
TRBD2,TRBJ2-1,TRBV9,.,TGTGCCAGCAGCGTAGCGGGGGGGGCTAGCGGGAGGCGAGAGCAGTTCTTC,CASSVAGGASGRREQFF
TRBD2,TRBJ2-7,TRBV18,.,TGTGCCAGCTCGCAGGGACTAGCGGGAGGGCCGAGGGAGCAGTACTTC,CASSQGLAGGPREQYF
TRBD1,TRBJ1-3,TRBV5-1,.,TGCGCCAGCAGCTCTTCGCGACAGGGCAGTGGAAACACCATATATTTT,CASSSSRQGSGNTIYF
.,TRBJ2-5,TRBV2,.,TGTGCCAGTGGGCCTCAAGAGACCCAGTACTTC,CASGPQETQYF
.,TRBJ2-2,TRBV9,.,TGTGCCAGCAGCGTAGGGCCGCTCCCGCGGACCGGGGAGCTGTTTTTT,CASSVGPLPRTGELFF
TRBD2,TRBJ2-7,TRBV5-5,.,TGTGCCAGCAGCTTGATGGGCGGGGGTGAGCAGTACTTC,CASSLMGGGEQYF
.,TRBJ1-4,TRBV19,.,TGTGCCAGTAGAGACTCTTACAGGGCCCAGGATGAAAAACTGTTTTTT,CASRDSYRAQDEKLFF
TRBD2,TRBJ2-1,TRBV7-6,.,TGTGCCAGCAGCCGCGAAGCTAGCGGGAGCTCCTACAATGAGCAGTTCTTC,CASSREASGSSYNEQFF
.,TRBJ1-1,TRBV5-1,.,TGCGCCAGCAGCTTGGGGGACATTGGACAAGCTTTCTTT,CASSLGDIGQAFF
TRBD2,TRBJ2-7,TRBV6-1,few,TGTGCCAGCAATTTAAGCGGGAGCTCCTACGAGCAGTACTTC,CASNLSGSSYEQYF
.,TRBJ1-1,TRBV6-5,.,TGTGCCAGCAGTTACAGGGGGAACGATGAAGCTTTCTTT,CASSYRGNDEAFF
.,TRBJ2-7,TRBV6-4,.,TGTGCCAGCACTGGACAGAGGCCATACGAGCAGTACTTC,CASTGQRPYEQYF
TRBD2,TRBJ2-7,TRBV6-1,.,TGTGCCAGCAGTGAAGGACTAGCGGGAGTACTGGAGCAGTACTTC,CASSEGLAGVLEQYF
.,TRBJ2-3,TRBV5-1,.,TGCGCCAGCAGCTTGGTGCGGTTCACAGATACGCAGTATTTT,CASSLVRFTDTQYF
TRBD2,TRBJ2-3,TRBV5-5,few,TGTGCCAGCAGCTTGGGACTAGCGGGAGATACGCAGTATTTT,CASSLGLAGDTQYF
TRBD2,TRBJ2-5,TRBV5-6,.,TGTGCCAGCAGCCAGACTAGCGGGGCCGAGACCCAGTACTTC,CASSQTSGAETQYF
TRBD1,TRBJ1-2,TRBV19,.,TGTGCCAGTAGCAGACAGGGGTACCCCTATGGCTACACCTTC,CASSRQGYPYGYTF
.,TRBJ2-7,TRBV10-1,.,TGCGCCAGCAGTCGGGACATTGCCTACGAGCAGTACTTC,CASSRDIAYEQYF